Sequencing of this T cell receptor beta chain was carried out in a study of blood T cell repertoires in COVID-19. Study-level information: Sources were T cells, B-cell-depleted T cells, or PBMCs; the material itself was cDNA or gDNA.

This clone was observed a few times. The germline gives CDR1 SEHNR, CDR2 FQNEAQ (reference sequence). V shed 6 bases and J 4 bases; nucleotides not matched to a gene: 11. This CDR3 has 16 residues. Generated by immunoSEQ multiplex PCR, the TCRdb table keeps only in-frame clones and is missing some. The sample lists roughly 380,000 clones; around 90% were seen once. Sequencing was done on a sample of peripheral blood. The chain carries TRBV7-9 and TRBJ1-2; 10 nucleotides line up with TRBD1. This TCR derives from a woman aged 55-75 years with COVID-19, enrolled during active disease. CDR3 DNA sequence: TGTGCCAGCAGATCAAGGCGTCGGACAGGGGGCTATGGCTACACCTTC. Protein sequence: CASRSRRRTGGYGYTF. Full variable domain (remainder filled in from reference TRBV7-9 and TRBJ1-2): DTGVSQNPRHKITKRGQNVTFRCDPISEHNRLYWYRQTLGQGPEFLTYFQNEAQLEKSRLLSDRFSAERPKGSFSTLEIQRTEQGDSAMYLCASRSRRRTGGYGYTFGSGTRLTVV.